This record looks at one T cell receptor (beta chain) sequence and its context. Its antigen is as yet unknown. It was approximately 280 ng DNA, roughly 28,000 T cell genomes, that went into each replicate PCR of unsorted PBMC. Unsorted PBMC DNA went through sequencing on ten immunoSEQ deep assay plates. Assay used: immunoSEQ multiplex PCR; TCRdb lists only in-frame clones, some missing. The repertoire holds 450,000 to 500,000 clones, with roughly 85% as singletons. This specimen comes from a study of shared clonotypes between healthy human individuals. Study as a whole: Donors, aged 18 to 49, were a couple of women and a few men. Study-wide results and limits: Measured sharing among donors was expected to vary with sequencing depth.

Germline CDR1 SGHAT, CDR2 FQNNGV. The ends were cut back, 0 bases at V and 4 bases at J, with 10 bases in the middle. The CDR3 spans 15 residues. The sample taken for sequencing was PBMCs. This sequence was found in a woman in her 40s in good health. Some clones in this sample may be carry-over from other donors' samples. V and J are TRBV11-2 and TRBJ2-1, with D uncertain. The CDR3 loop is CASSLDWPPYNEQFF. CDR3 bases: TGTGCCAGCAGCTTAGACTGGCCCCCATACAATGAGCAGTTCTTC.